This T cell receptor (beta chain) was recovered during a study of T cell repertoires in cytomegalovirus infection. The overall study: Public TCR beta signature analysis indicated the presence of both CMV infection and matching HLA type. The study, taken as a whole, reports: Dominant in the ex vivo response were TCR beta clonotypes restricted by HLA-C and specific for CMV. Cumulated frequencies of public TCR beta families served to identify carriers of CMV plus the relevant HLA.

MiXCR, applied by TCRdb to the reads, yields one record per CDR3 protein. The data contain 510,000 or so distinct CDR3 sequences, more than 20% of them seen just once; the ten biggest clones take up 13%. The CDR3 has 13 amino acids. Germline loops: CDR1 SGHTA, CDR2 FQGNSA. V dropped 5 bases and J dropped 12 bases, with 19 bases sitting between them. This clonotype was counted a single time. Its antigen remains unknown. V and J are TRBV7-2 and TRBJ1-2, with D possibly matching TRBD1 (6 bases). Material: PBMCs. This clonotype was sampled from a human donor in good health (CMV status not recorded). Some clones in this sample may be carry-over from other donors' samples. The DNA of the CDR3 is TGTGCCAGCAGCCTCTACCTAGGGACAAGGGACACCTTC. Translation gives CASSLYLGTRDTF.